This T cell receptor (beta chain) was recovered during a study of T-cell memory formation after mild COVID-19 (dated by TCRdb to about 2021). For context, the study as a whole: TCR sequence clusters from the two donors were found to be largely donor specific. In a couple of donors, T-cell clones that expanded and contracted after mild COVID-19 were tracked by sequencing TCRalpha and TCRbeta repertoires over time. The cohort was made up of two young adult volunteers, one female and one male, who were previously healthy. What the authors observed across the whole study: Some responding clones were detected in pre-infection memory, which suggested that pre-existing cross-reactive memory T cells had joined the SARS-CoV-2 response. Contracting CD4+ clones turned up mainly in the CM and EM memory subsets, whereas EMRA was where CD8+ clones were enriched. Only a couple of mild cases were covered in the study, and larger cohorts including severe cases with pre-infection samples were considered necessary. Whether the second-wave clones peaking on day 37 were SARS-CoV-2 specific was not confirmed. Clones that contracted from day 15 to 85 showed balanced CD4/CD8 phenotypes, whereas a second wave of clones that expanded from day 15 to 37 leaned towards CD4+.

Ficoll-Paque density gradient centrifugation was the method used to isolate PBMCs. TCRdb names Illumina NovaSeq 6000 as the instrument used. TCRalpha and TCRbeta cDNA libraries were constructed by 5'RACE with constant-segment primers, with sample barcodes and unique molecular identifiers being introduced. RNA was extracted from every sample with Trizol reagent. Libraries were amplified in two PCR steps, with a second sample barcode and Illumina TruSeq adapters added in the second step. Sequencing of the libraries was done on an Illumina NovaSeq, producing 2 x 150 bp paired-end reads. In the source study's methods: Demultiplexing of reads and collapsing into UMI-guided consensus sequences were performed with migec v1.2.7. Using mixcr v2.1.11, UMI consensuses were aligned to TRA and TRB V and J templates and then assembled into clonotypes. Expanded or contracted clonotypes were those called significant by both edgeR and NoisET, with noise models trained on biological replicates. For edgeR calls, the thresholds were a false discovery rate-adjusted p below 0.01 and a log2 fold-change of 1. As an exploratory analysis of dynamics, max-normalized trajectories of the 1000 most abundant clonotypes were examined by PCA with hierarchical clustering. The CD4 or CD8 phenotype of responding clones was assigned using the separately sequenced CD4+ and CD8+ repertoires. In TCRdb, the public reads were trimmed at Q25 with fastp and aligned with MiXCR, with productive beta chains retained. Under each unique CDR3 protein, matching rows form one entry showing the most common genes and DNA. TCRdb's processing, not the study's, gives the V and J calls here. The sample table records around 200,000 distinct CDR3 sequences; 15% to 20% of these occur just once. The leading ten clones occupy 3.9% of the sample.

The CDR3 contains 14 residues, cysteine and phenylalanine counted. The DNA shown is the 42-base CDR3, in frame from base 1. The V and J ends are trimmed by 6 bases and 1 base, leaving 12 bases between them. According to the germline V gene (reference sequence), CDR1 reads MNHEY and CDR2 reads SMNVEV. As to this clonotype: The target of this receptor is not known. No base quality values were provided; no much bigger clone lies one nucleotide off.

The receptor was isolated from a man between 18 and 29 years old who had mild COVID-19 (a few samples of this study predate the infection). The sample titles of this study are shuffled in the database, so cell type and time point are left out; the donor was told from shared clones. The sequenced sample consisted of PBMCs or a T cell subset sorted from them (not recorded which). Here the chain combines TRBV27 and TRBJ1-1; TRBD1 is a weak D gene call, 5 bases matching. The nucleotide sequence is TGTGCCAGCAGCTGGTCTCAGGGGAACACTGAAGCTTTCTTT. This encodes CASSWSQGNTEAFF.